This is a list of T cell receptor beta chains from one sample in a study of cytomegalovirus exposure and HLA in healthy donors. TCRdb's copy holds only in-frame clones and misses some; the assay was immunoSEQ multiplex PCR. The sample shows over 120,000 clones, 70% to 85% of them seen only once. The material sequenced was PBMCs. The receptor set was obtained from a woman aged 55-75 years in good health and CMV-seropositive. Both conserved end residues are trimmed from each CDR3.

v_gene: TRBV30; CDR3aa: AWESSYEQY
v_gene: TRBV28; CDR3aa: ASSLVANQPQH
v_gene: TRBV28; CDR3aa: ARAGEEQY
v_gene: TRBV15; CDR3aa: ATSRLATAQRKLF
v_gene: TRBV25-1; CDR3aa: ASSARQNSPLH
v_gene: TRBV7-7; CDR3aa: ASSLRIAGTGKASTDTQY
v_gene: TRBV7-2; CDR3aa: ASSSNRVRVDEQY
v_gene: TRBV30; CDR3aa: AWSVGRESWGYYNEQF
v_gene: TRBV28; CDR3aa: ASTTPLRAGGADQPQH
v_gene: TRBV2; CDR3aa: ASGEPRLAGYEQY
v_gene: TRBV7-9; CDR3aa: ASSLQGVESDTQY
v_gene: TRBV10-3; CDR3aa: AISEGAGVVKQY
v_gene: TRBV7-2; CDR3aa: ASSLRGKETQY
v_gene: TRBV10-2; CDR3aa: ASRRDRAWETQY
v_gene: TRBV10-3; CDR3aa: AISAGGGDTQY
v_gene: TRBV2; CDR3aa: ASSEIRTGIYNSPLH
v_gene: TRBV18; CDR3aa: ASSLRGLAGTANTGELF
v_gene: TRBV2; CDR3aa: ASSEARGLTDTQY
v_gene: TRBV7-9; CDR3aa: ASSLGGLPSYNEQF
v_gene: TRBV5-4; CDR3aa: ASSPGSSAETQY
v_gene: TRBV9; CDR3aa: ASSVLGNQETQY
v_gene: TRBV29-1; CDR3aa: SARQGPNEKLF
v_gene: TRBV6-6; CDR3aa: ASSWRSDTEAF
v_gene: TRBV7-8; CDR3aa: ASSLWGTGIYEQY
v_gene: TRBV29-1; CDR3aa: SVKLRGTNTEAF
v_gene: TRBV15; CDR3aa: ATSRDQGEAAF
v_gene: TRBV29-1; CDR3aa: SVTTSGSFNEQF
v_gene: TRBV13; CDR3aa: ASSLAGVTEETQY
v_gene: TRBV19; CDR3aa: ASSVLHGTDTQY
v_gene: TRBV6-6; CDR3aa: ASSPVVAGIYNEQF
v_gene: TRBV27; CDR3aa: ASRPRTVDQPQH
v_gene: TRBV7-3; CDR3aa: ASSLRGASTDTQY
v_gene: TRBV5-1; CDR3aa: ASSWKDRDYEQY
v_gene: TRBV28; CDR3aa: ASTESGRGETQY
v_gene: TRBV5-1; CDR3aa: ASSVRDKNTEAF
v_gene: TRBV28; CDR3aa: ASIKGRGRETQY
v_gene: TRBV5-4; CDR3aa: ASSFSGRASREQF
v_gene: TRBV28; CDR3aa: ASRMPGQGNGYT
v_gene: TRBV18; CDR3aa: ASSPGQGNTEAF
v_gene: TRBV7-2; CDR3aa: ASSQYGDEQF
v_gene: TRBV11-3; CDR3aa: ASTPRTGEGYT
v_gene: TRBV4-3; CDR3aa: ASSQDVLRAGANVLT
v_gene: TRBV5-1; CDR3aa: ASSLAPLAGGPVEQY
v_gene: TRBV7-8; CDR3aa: ASSPLDRNTEAF
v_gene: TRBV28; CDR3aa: ASSPGGQGAYEQY
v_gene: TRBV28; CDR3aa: ASSLPPGQGAHNEQF
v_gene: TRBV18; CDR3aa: ASSPSSEAYEQY
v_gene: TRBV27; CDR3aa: ASSLQRGYEQY
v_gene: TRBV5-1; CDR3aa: ASSPGWREGRGEQY
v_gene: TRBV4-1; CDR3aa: ASSQDALAGDEQY
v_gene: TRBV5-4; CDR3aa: ASSLDGSSYNEQF
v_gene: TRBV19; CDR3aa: ASSEGQGLYEQY
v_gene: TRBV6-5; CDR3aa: ASTGTSNTEAF
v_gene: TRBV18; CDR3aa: ASSSIGQGSYEQY
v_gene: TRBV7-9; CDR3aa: ASSQGMNTEAF
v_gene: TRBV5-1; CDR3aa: ASSLPNRVYEQY
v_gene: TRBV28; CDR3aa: ASSITSGSGGANVLT
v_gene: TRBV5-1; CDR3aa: ASSPGTYNEQF
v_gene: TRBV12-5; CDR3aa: ASGLGQGPAF
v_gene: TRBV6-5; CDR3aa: ASSYSQSETQY